Following are 14 T cell receptor beta chains from one sample sequenced in a study of blood T cell repertoires in COVID-19. The data were produced by immunoSEQ multiplex PCR, yet TCRdb's version contains in-frame clones alone and is incomplete. Among a few hundred thousand clones listed, 70% to 90% were seen once. The sequenced sample was peripheral blood. All receptors come from a man between 18 and 35 years old with COVID-19, enrolled during active disease.

This rearrangement joins TRBV2 to TRBJ2-3; D is unclear. CDR3 length: 15 residues. V dropped 3 bases and J dropped 2 bases, with 12 bases sitting between them. Germline lookup yields CDR1 SNHLY and CDR2 FYNNEI. As DNA, the CDR3 is TGTGCCAGCAGTGAGTCGAGAGCCCCCACAGATACGCAGTATTTT. It specifies CASSESRAPTDTQYF.

The V call is TRBV14, the J call TRBJ2-3, with a weak D call TRBD2 (5 bases). Trimming cost V 0 bases and J 9 bases, with 16 bases left between them. Per germline, CDR1 SGHDN and CDR2 FVKESK. This CDR3 region has 15 residues. The DNA of the CDR3 is TGTGCCAGCAGCCAAGATACTTTTTCGGGATTGACGCAGTATTTT. Protein product: CASSQDTFSGLTQYF.

This rearrangement joins TRBV6-1 to TRBJ2-1, with D maybe TRBD2 (6 bases). Germline values: CDR1 MNHNS, CDR2 SASEGT. V dropped 4 bases and J dropped 0 bases, with 16 bases sitting between them. The CDR3 loop spans 17 amino acids. In DNA form, the CDR3 reads TGTGCCAGCAGTGGGGCGGGGCTTACGAGCTCCTACAATGAGCAGTTCTTC. This sequence encodes CASSGAGLTSSYNEQFF.

This rearrangement joins TRBV7-8 to TRBJ2-1, with a weak D call TRBD2 (5 bases). CDR1 is SGHVS and CDR2 is FQNEAQ in the germline V gene. The length of the CDR3 is 13 residues. V was pared by 1 base and J by 7 bases, with 8 bases between. The CDR3 loop reads CASSLVTGNEQFF. The CDR3 DNA is TGTGCCAGCAGCTTAGTGACGGGGAATGAGCAGTTCTTC.

J is TRBJ1-5 and V is TRBV3-1 (or the pseudogene TRBV3-2), with 8 nucleotides matching TRBD1. CDR3 length: 15 residues. The V and J ends lost 4 bases and 7 bases, in that order; junction bases with no gene match: 9. Per germline, CDR1 LGHDT and CDR2 YNNKEL (reference sequence). The CDR3 is CASSLGQGMGQPQHF. DNA of the CDR3: TGTGCCAGCAGCCTCGGACAGGGAATGGGCCAGCCCCAGCATTTT.

The J gene is TRBJ1-2, the V gene TRBV3-1 (or the pseudogene TRBV3-2); D remains unclear. CDR3 size: 13 residues. Trimming removed 0 bases at V and 4 bases at J, with 6 bases between. CDR1 is LGHDT, CDR2 YNNKEL, per germline (reference sequence). CDR3 protein: CASSQDPGYGYTF. For the CDR3, the DNA is TGTGCCAGCAGCCAAGATCCCGGCTATGGCTACACCTTC.

V and J are TRBV27 and TRBJ2-5, with TRBD2 identical over 8 bases. The germline CDR1 and CDR2 sequences are MNHEY and SMNVEV (reference sequence). After removal of 3 bases from V and 4 bases from J, the junction contained 10 bases not matched to a gene. This CDR3 has 16 residues. The CDR3 protein is CASSFQGLGGGETQYF. The CDR3 DNA is TGTGCCAGCAGTTTTCAGGGACTAGGTGGCGGAGAGACCCAGTACTTC.

The rearrangement joins TRBV7-3 to TRBJ2-1, with 9 bases that match TRBD1. V lost 3 bases and J lost 3; bases outside the gene matches: 6. This CDR3 is 16 amino acids long. Germline assignment: CDR1 SGHTA and CDR2 FQGTGA. The CDR3 spells CASSFFAGQGYNEQFF. The CDR3 region has the DNA TGTGCCAGCAGCTTTTTTGCGGGACAGGGCTACAATGAGCAGTTCTTC.

The gene calls are TRBV27 and TRBJ2-7; D is ambiguous. V was cut by 5 bases and J by 3 bases, with 11 bases left in between. This CDR3 spans 13 amino acids. The V gene's germline CDR1 is MNHEY and CDR2 SMNVEV (reference sequence). The CDR3 sequence is CASSRIGVYEQYF. The CDR3 DNA sequence: TGTGCCAGCAGTCGCATCGGAGTCTACGAGCAGTACTTC.

The V and J genes are TRBV2 and TRBJ2-2, with D maybe TRBD2 (5 bases). This CDR3 is built from 16 residues. Trimming cost V 6 bases and J 6 bases, with 20 bases left between them. Germline V gene lookup returns CDR1 SNHLY and CDR2 FYNNEI. The CDR3 is CASRAEDFGSAGELFF. DNA of the CDR3: TGTGCCAGCAGAGCCGAGGACTTCGGGTCGGCCGGGGAGCTGTTTTTT.

The J gene is TRBJ1-1, the V gene TRBV2; D is uncertain. The CDR3 has 14 residues. V shed 6 bases and J shed 0 bases, with 11 bases lying between them. The germline CDR1 and CDR2 sequences are SNHLY and FYNNEI. CDR3 sequence: CASRPALLNTEAFF. The CDR3 coding sequence is TGTGCCAGCAGACCAGCGTTACTGAACACTGAAGCTTTCTTT.

The rearrangement links TRBV5-8 to TRBJ1-4; a weak D match, TRBD1 (5 bases). This CDR3 region has 14 residues. V was cut by 8 bases and J by 4 bases, with 15 bases left in between. Per germline, CDR1 SGHTS and CDR2 YDEGEE. CDR3 sequence reads: CASNKGVNNEKLFF. CDR3 nucleotides: TGTGCCAGTAATAAAGGGGTCAATAATGAAAAACTGTTTTTT.

The chain recombines TRBV27 with TRBJ1-1; D unclear. The V gene's germline CDR1 is MNHEY and CDR2 SMNVEV (reference sequence). Trimming took off 5 bases at V and 9 bases at J, with 13 bases between the two ends. This CDR3 comprises 12 residues. This CDR3 is CASSGPGGKAFF. As DNA, the CDR3 is TGTGCCAGCAGTGGACCAGGAGGGAAAGCTTTCTTT.

The DNA of the CDR3 is TGTGCCAGCTCACCTGAGGGAACTAATGAAAAACTGTTTTTT. Encoded protein: CASSPEGTNEKLFF. This chain connects TRBV18 to TRBJ1-4; no clear D. The CDR3 is made up of 14 amino acids. Germline lookup yields CDR1 KGHSH and CDR2 LQKENI. Deletions cut 3 bases from V and 1 base from J, with 6 bases between.